A selection of T cell receptor beta chains follows, all from one sample in a study of neurological immune-mediated disorders. TCRdb used MiXCR to reprocess the 5' RACE reads, holding one entry per CDR3 protein. This table holds nearly 60,000 distinct CDR3 sequences, 3% to 4% found once. Sequenced: PBMCs. The receptor set was obtained from a woman aged 55 to 70 with multiple sclerosis. Each CDR3 is given with its conserved first and last residue. The order of the fields is D gene, V gene, clone size, J gene, CDR3 protein, CDR3 DNA. A D gene is named only where the DNA matches it firmly. Size is omitted from some rows. Given values are once, few, many or a class for expanded clones.

>.|TRBV20-1|many|TRBJ2-7
CSAKMTEARPYEQYF
TGCAGTGCTAAAATGACCGAAGCGAGGCCCTACGAGCAGTACTTC
>TRBD1|TRBV25-1|many|TRBJ1-2
CATRDSPNYGYTF
TGTGCCACTCGGGACAGTCCTAACTATGGCTACACCTTC
>.|TRBV28|many|TRBJ2-7
CASRRTPAFYEQYF
TGTGCCAGCAGGAGGACACCTGCTTTCTACGAGCAGTACTTC
>.|TRBV5-5|many|TRBJ1-2
CASSYDQSYGYTF
TGTGCCAGCAGCTATGATCAGTCTTATGGCTACACCTTC
>TRBD1|TRBV5-6|medium-sized|TRBJ1-1
CASSLDQGAEAFF
TGTGCCAGCAGCTTGGATCAGGGGGCTGAAGCTTTCTTT
>.|TRBV20-1|many|TRBJ2-7
CSASGQPDDQYEQYF
TGCAGTGCTAGTGGGCAGCCGGACGACCAGTACGAGCAGTACTTC
>.|TRBV28|many|TRBJ1-6
CASRAASSYNSPLHF
TGTGCCAGCAGGGCAGCCAGCTCCTATAATTCACCCCTCCACTTT
>TRBD2|TRBV10-3|many|TRBJ2-5
CAISEREGNQETQYF
TGTGCCATCAGTGAGCGGGAGGGCAACCAAGAGACCCAGTACTTC
>TRBD2|TRBV7-4|many|TRBJ2-1
CASSLGRLASGRYEQFF
TGTGCCAGCAGCTTAGGCAGGCTGGCTAGCGGGAGGTATGAGCAGTTCTTC
>TRBD1|TRBV7-9|many|TRBJ1-1
CAGQQGLNTEAFF
TGTGCCGGGCAACAGGGGTTGAACACTGAAGCTTTCTTT
>TRBD1|TRBV5-6|many|TRBJ1-2
CASTRSGGRRGYTF
TGTGCCAGCACGCGTTCAGGGGGACGTCGTGGCTACACCTTC
>.|TRBV5-1|many|TRBJ2-7
CASSLAGRSMGTYEQYF
TGCGCCAGCAGCTTGGCCGGGCGGTCTATGGGGACCTACGAGCAGTACTTC
>TRBD1|TRBV2|many|TRBJ2-3
CASSRQGTTDTQYF
TGTGCCAGCAGCCGACAGGGGACCACAGATACGCAGTATTTT
>TRBD1|TRBV10-1|many|TRBJ2-1
CASSAAGTDEQFF
TGCGCCAGCAGTGCCGCTGGGACAGATGAGCAGTTCTTC
>TRBD2|TRBV10-2|many|TRBJ2-3
CASSAGFFSGSRTDTQYF
TGCGCCAGCAGTGCTGGCTTCTTTAGCGGGAGTCGCACAGATACGCAGTATTTT
>.|TRBV20-1|many|TRBJ2-2
CSATNGNTGELFF
TGCAGTGCTACTAACGGGAACACCGGGGAGCTGTTTTTT
>TRBD2|TRBV5-1|many|TRBJ2-6
CASSTPGGAGANVLTF
TGCGCCAGCAGCACCCCCGGGGGGGCTGGGGCCAACGTCCTGACTTTC
>TRBD2|TRBV5-1|many|TRBJ2-5
CASSLATGGPRETQYF
TGCGCCAGCAGCTTGGCGACGGGAGGGCCTAGGGAGACCCAGTACTTC
>.|TRBV6-6|.|TRBJ1-2
CASSSQGTNYGYTF
TGTGCCAGCAGTTCCCAGGGAACTAACTATGGCTACACCTTC
>.|TRBV5-5|many|TRBJ2-1
CASSLSVANEQFF
TGTGCCAGCAGCTTGTCGGTAGCCAATGAGCAGTTCTTC
>.|TRBV27|many|TRBJ2-7
CASSYLATSSEQYF
TGTGCCAGCAGTTACTTAGCTACATCTTCCGAGCAGTACTTC
>TRBD1|TRBV20-1|many|TRBJ2-7
CSARDRVSLEQYF
TGCAGTGCAAGGGACAGGGTCTCTCTCGAGCAGTACTTC
>TRBD2|TRBV29-1|many|TRBJ2-1
CSVAGLAGVVQFF
TGCAGCGTTGCGGGACTAGCGGGAGTTGTCCAGTTCTTC
>TRBD1|TRBV18|many|TRBJ2-7
CASSPQGAAYEQYF
TGTGCCAGCTCACCCCAGGGGGCGGCCTACGAGCAGTACTTC
>.|TRBV5-6|many|TRBJ1-3
CASTLTVGNSGNTIYF
TGTGCCAGCACCCTGACAGTGGGTAACTCTGGAAACACCATATATTTT
>.|TRBV20-1|.|TRBJ2-3
CGASLPSTDTKYF
TGCGGTGCTAGCCTGCCTAGCACAGATACGAAGTATTTT
>.|TRBV28|many|TRBJ1-2
CASSFGQNYGYTF
TGTGCCAGCAGTTTCGGTCAAAACTATGGCTACACCTTC
>.|TRBV28|many|TRBJ1-3
CASGGLKLSSGNTIYF
TGTGCTTCAGGCGGACTGAAATTAAGCTCTGGAAACACCATATATTTT
>.|TRBV5-1|few|TRBJ1-2
CASSPAGGLGYGYTF
TGCGCCAGCAGCCCGGCAGGCGGACTGGGCTATGGCTACACCTTC
>.|TRBV28|few|TRBJ1-5
CASIFQGSNQPQHF
TGTGCCAGCATATTTCAGGGAAGCAATCAGCCCCAGCATTTT
>TRBD1|TRBV6-6|many|TRBJ1-5
CASIRGYNQPQHF
TGTGCCAGCATCAGGGGGTACAATCAGCCCCAGCATTTT
>TRBD1|TRBV6-5|many|TRBJ2-5
CASSLIQGALLETQYF
TGTGCCAGCAGTTTGATACAGGGGGCGTTATTAGAGACCCAGTACTTC
>.|TRBV20-1|many|TRBJ2-2
CSALGPWRQAPQTGELFF
TGCAGTGCTCTAGGCCCCTGGCGCCAGGCCCCCCAAACCGGGGAGCTGTTTTTT
>.|TRBV28|many|TRBJ1-1
CASSPNTRMNTEAFF
TGTGCCAGCAGTCCTAATACCAGAATGAACACTGAAGCTTTCTTT
>.|TRBV20-1|many|TRBJ2-5
CSAQLQETQYF
TGCAGTGCACAGCTCCAAGAGACCCAGTACTTC
>.|TRBV27|many|TRBJ1-2
CASTPYPGISYGYTF
TGTGCCAGCACCCCGTATCCGGGGATATCCTATGGCTACACCTTC
>.|TRBV7-9|many|TRBJ2-5
CASSLDGGGETQYF
TGTGCCAGCAGCCTAGACGGTGGAGGTGAGACCCAGTACTTC
>.|TRBV4-1|medium-sized|TRBJ2-7
CASSQGTREQYF
TGCGCCAGCAGCCAAGGGACGCGTGAGCAGTACTTC
>.|TRBV7-9|many|TRBJ1-5
CASSLGEGVGVRQPQHF
TGTGCCAGCAGCTTAGGAGAGGGGGTCGGGGTCCGGCAGCCCCAGCATTTT
>.|TRBV5-1|many|TRBJ1-5
CASSYNRELFQPQHF
TGCGCCAGCAGCTACAACAGGGAATTGTTTCAGCCCCAGCATTTT
>TRBD1|TRBV28|many|TRBJ1-5
CASSGWDRYNQPQHF
TGTGCCAGCAGTGGGTGGGACAGGTACAATCAGCCCCAGCATTTT
>.|TRBV12-3/TRBV12-4|many|TRBJ2-7
CASSFQFRSYEQYF
TGTGCCAGCAGTTTTCAGTTTAGGTCCTACGAGCAGTACTTC
>.|TRBV21-1|medium-sized|TRBJ2-7
CASSKVVCRGKYF
TGTGCCAGCAGCAAAGTGGTCTGTCGGGGAAAATACTTC